This TCR beta chain was obtained from a study of shared clonotypes between healthy human individuals. Study-wide findings and caveats: What rarefaction showed was incomplete sorted-subset sequencing despite large depth.

The method was immunoSEQ multiplex PCR; TCRdb's version includes in-frame clones alone and lacks a portion of them. The table lists about 2 million clones, approximately 95% of them singletons. CD45RO-negative, CCR7-selected cells formed the naive CD8 fraction, which excluded terminally differentiated effector memory CD45RA+ cells. Donors comprised only Caucasian adults living in Nashville, Tennessee. V shed 0 bases and J shed 5 bases, with 12 bases lying between them. CDR1 and CDR2 (germline): ENHRY, SYGVKD. CDR3 length: 15 amino acids. As for this clone: The antigen remains undetermined.

The chain has TRBV10-3 and TRBJ2-3; TRBD1 or TRBD2 may be the D gene (5 bases each). Sequenced: naive CD8+ T cells sorted from blood. The source is a man younger than 35 in good health. The CDR3 reads CAISESPGPKDTQYF. CDR3 nucleotide sequence: TGTGCCATCAGTGAGTCGCCGGGACCCAAAGATACGCAGTATTTT.